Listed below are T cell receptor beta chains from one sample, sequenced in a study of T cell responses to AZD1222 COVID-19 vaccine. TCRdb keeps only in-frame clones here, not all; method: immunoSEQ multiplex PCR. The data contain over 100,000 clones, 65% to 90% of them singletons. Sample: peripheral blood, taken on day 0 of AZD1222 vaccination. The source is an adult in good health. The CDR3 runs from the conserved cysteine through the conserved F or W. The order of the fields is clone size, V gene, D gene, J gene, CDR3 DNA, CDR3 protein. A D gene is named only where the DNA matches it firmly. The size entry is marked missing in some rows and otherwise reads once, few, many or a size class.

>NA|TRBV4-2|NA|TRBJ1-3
TGTGCCAGCAGCCAAGAAACAGGCAGCTCTGGAAACACCATATATTTT
CASSQETGSSGNTIYF
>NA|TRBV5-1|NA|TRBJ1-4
TGCGCCAGCAGCTTGGTGACAGGAGGTAATGAAAAACTGTTTTTT
CASSLVTGGNEKLFF
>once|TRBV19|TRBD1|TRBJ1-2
TGTGCCAGTAGAACCGGGACAGGGGCCGTCAAGGGGGCTTTCTTC
CASRTGTGAVKGAFF
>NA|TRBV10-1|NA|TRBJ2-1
TGCGCCAGCAGTGACCTCCTCAAAGGGCAGTTCTTC
CASSDLLKGQFF
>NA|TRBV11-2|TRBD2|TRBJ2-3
TGTGCCAGCAGCTTAGCCGGGACTAGCTTGCATACGCAGTATTTT
CASSLAGTSLHTQYF
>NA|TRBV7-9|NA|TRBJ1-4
TGTGCCAGCAGCTTATCCTCCTCGGCGACTAATGAAAAACTGTTTTTT
CASSLSSSATNEKLFF
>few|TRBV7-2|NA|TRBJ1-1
TGTGCCAGCAGCCCGGGGGAGGGATCTACTGAAGCTTTCTTT
CASSPGEGSTEAFF
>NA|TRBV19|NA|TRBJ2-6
TGTGCCAGTAGTATGGCCGCGCGCTCTGGGGCCAACGTCCTGACTTTC
CASSMAARSGANVLTF
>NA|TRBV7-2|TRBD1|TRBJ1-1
TGTGCCAGCAGCCCCCGGACAGGGGGACTTATAAGCAGCTCTGAAGCTTTCTTT
CASSPRTGGLISSSEAFF
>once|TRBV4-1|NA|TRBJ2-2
TGCGCCAGCAGCCAAGACGTGGGGGGCGTTAGGACCGGGGAGCTGTTTTTT
CASSQDVGGVRTGELFF
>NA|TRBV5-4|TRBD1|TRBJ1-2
TGTGCCAGCAGCCCGGGGACAGACCCTAACTATGGCTACACCTTC
CASSPGTDPNYGYTF
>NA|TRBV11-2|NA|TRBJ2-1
TGTGCCAGCAGCTTAGTGAGGATATTGTCGGACAATGAGCAGTTCTTC
CASSLVRILSDNEQFF
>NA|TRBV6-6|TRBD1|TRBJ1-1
TGTGCCAGCAGCCCCCAGGGGGCGCAGACTGAAGCTTTCTTT
CASSPQGAQTEAFF
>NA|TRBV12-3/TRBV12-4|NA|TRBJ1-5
TGTGCCAGCACCTATAACGATCAGCCCCAGCATTTT
CASTYNDQPQHF
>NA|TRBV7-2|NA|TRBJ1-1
TGTGCCAGCAGCTTAGCAGGGGGTTATAGCTATGAAGCTTTCTTT
CASSLAGGYSYEAFF
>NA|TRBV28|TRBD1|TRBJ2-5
TGTGCCAGCAGTTCGAATGACGGGACAGGGGAGGGTGAGACCCAGTACTTC
CASSSNDGTGEGETQYF
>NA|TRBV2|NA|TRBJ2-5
TGTGCCAGCAGCGCGGACCTACAAGAGACCCAGTACTTC
CASSADLQETQYF
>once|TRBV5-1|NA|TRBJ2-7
TGCGCCAGCAGCTTGGGGCAGGGGACGTCCTACGAGCAGTACTTC
CASSLGQGTSYEQYF
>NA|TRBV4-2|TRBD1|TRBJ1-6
TGTGCCAGCAGCCAAGCAGACAGGGAGAATTCACCCCTCCACTTT
CASSQADRENSPLHF
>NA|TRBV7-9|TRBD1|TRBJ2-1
TGTGCCAGCAGCTTTACCCGGGACAGGGGTTACAATGAGCAGTTCTTC
CASSFTRDRGYNEQFF
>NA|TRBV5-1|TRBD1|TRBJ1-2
TGCGCCAGGAGGGGATCCGGGACAGGGGGTGTCTATGGCTACACCTTC
CARRGSGTGGVYGYTF
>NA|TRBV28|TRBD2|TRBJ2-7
TGTGCCAGCAGTTTTGGTCTAGCGGGGGATCCCTACGAGCAGTACTTC
CASSFGLAGDPYEQYF
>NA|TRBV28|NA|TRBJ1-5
TGTGCCAGCAGTTTACTTACAGGACTAAATCAGCCCCAGCATTTT
CASSLLTGLNQPQHF
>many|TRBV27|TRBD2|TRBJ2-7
TGTGCCAGCAGTTCCCCCGGGAGGTCCTACGAGCAGTACTTC
CASSSPGRSYEQYF
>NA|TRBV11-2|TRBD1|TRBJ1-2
TGTGCCAGCAGCTTACGAGCGGCCCAGGGGGGCTATGGCTACACCTTC
CASSLRAAQGGYGYTF
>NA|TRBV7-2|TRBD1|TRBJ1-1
TGTGCCAGCAGCCCGCGACAGGGGACAGACACTGAAGCTTTCTTT
CASSPRQGTDTEAFF
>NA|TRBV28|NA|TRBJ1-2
TGTGCCAGCAGTTTAAGCCAGGGAATCTTCGGCTACACCTTC
CASSLSQGIFGYTF
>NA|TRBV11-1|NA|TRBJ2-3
TGTGCCAGCAGCGTACAACTAGGGGGCACAGATACGCAGTATTTT
CASSVQLGGTDTQYF
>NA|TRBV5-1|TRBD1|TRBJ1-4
TGCGCCAGCACCTTGGGACAGGTCGGCGAAAAACTGTTTTTT
CASTLGQVGEKLFF
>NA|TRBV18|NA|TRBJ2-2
TGTGCCAGCTCACCCAGACTTGCCGGGGAGCTGTTTTTT
CASSPRLAGELFF
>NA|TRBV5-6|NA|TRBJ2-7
TGTGCCAGCAGCTTGGACTTAACGGAGCAGTACTTC
CASSLDLTEQYF
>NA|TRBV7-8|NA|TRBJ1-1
TGTGCCAGCAGGGAGGGGGGCGCAGGGGCTCCCACTGAAGCTTTCTTT
CASREGGAGAPTEAFF
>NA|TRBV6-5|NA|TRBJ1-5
TGTGCCAGCAGTTTTTCAAGCGGGGGCCAGCCCCAGCATTTT
CASSFSSGGQPQHF
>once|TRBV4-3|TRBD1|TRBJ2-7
TGCGCCAGCAGCCCGGGACAGGGTAGGTACGAGCAGTACTTC
CASSPGQGRYEQYF
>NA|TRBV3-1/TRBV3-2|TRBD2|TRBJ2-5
TGTGCCAGCAGCCAAGATTTAGGAGCGGGGGGGCCGGAGACCCAGTACTTC
CASSQDLGAGGPETQYF
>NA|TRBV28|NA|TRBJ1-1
TGTGCCAGCAGTGACCCCCAAGGTATGAACACTGAAGCTTTCTTT
CASSDPQGMNTEAFF
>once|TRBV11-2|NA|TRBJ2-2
TGTGCCAGCAGCTTAGGACAAGTGAACACCGGGGAGCTGTTTTTT
CASSLGQVNTGELFF
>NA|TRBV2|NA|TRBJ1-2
TGTGCCAGCAGTGGCCCTACGGGGGGCTACACCTTC
CASSGPTGGYTF
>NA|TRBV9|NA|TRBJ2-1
TGTGCCAGCAGCGTAGCATGGGGGGGCTATGAGCAGTTCTTC
CASSVAWGGYEQFF
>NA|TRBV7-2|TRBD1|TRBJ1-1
TGTGCCAGCAGCCGGGAACCCACAGGGGCCACTGAAGCTTTCTTT
CASSREPTGATEAFF
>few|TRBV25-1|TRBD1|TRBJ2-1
TGTGCCAGCAGTTTAAGGGGGCCGTACAATGAGCAGTTCTTC
CASSLRGPYNEQFF